Listed below are T cell receptor beta chains from one sample, sequenced in a study of breast tumors, draining lymph nodes, adjacent tissues. TCRdb independently ran MiXCR on the multiplex PCR reads; one entry per CDR3 protein. The table has 130,000 or so distinct CDR3 sequences, roughly 33% seen once; the top ten hold 2.3%. Sequenced input: axillary lymph node tissue. These receptors came from a female donor with breast cancer. Some clones in this sample may be carry-over from other donors' samples. CDR3s include the opening cysteine and the closing phenylalanine or tryptophan. Fields, in order: J gene, V gene, D gene, clone size, CDR3 protein. The D gene is left open where the match is weak. Some rows have no size entry. The others give once, few or many, or a class for an expanded clone.

>TRBJ1-2|TRBV4-3|-|many
CASSQDAGGTPYGYTF
>TRBJ2-2|TRBV6-4|-|many
CASSHRTFGSGELFF
>TRBJ1-2|TRBV27|TRBD1|many
CASSTTGTANYGYTF
>TRBJ2-1|TRBV14|-|many
CASSQDLRVAGKQFF
>TRBJ1-6|TRBV3-1|-|many
CASRPGTTNNSPLHF
>TRBJ2-1|TRBV29-1|TRBD2|many
CSVEGERGGRYNEQFF
>TRBJ1-4|TRBV20-1|-|-
CSARDLFGTEVEKLFF
>TRBJ1-6|TRBV27|-|many
CASSLLLSGTRSNSPLHF
>TRBJ2-7|TRBV5-1|TRBD2|-
CASSIGPSSGGSIEQYF
>TRBJ1-2|TRBV11-3|TRBD1|many
CASSLEGQATPYGYTF
>TRBJ2-6|TRBV2|-|-
CASTRAGANVLTF
>TRBJ2-3|TRBV7-2|TRBD1|many
CASSPEGATSTDTQYF
>TRBJ1-2|TRBV7-2|TRBD1|many
CASSFDRVRGYTF